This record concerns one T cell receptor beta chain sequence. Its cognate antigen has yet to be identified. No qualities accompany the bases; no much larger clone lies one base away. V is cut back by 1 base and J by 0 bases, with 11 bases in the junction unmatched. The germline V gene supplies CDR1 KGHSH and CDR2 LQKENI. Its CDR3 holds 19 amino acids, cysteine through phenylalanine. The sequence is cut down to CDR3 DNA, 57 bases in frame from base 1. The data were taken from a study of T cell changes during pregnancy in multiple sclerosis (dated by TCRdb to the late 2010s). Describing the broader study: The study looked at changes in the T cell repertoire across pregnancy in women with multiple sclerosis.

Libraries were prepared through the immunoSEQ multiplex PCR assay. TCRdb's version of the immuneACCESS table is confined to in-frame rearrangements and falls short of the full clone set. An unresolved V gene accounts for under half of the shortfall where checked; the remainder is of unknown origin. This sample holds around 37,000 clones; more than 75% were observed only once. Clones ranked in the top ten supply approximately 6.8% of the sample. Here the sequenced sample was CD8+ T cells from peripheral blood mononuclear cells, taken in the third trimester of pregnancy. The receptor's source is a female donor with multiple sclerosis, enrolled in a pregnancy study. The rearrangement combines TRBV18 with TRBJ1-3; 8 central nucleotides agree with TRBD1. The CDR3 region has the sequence CASSPLKGQGGSSGNTIYF. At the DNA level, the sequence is TGTGCCAGCTCACCACTTAAAGGACAGGGCGGTAGCTCTGGAAACACCATATATTTT.